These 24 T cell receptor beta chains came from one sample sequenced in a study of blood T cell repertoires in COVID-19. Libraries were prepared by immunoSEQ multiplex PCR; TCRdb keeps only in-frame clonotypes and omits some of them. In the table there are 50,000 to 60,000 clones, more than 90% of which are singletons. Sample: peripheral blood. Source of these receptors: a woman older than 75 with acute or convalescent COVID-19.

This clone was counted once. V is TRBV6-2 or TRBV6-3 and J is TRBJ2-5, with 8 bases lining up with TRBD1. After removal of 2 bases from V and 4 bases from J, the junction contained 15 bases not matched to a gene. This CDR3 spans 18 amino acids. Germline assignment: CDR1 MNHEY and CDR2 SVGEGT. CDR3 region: CASSYDLGRGRFLETQYF. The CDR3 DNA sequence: TGTGCCAGCAGTTACGACCTCGGCAGGGGGCGTTTCTTAGAGACCCAGTACTTC.

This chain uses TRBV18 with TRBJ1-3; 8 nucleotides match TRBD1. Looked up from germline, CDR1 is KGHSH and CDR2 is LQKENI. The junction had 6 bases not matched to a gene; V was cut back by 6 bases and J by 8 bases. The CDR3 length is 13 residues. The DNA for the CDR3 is TGTGCCAGCTCTCGGACAGGGTTTGACACCATATATTTT. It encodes CASSRTGFDTIYF.

The CDR3 spells CASSDAGGYDGYTF. The DNA for the CDR3 is TGTGCCAGCAGTGACGCAGGGGGCTACGATGGCTACACCTTC. J is TRBJ1-2 and V is TRBV6-1, with 8 bases lining up with TRBD1. The germline gives CDR1 MNHNS, CDR2 SASEGT. The trim removed 3 bases at V and 6 bases at J, leaving 6 bases unmatched. The CDR3 loop spans 14 amino acids.

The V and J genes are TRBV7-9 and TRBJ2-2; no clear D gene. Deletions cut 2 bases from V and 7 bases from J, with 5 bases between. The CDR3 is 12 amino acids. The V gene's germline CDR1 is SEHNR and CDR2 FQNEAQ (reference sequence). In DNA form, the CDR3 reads TGTGCCAGCAGCTTATCTAGCGGGGAGCTGTTTTTT. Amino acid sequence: CASSLSSGELFF.

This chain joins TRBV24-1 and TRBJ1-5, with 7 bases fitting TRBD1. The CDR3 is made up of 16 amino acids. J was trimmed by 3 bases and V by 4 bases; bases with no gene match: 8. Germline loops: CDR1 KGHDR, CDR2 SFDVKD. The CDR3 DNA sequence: TGTGCCACCAGTGACCAAGACAGGGCTTTCAATCAGCCCCAGCATTTT. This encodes CATSDQDRAFNQPQHF.

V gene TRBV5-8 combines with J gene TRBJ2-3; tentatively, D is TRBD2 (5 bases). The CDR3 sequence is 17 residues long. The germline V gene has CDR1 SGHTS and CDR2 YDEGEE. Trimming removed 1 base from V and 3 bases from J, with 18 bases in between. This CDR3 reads CASSLSSWERRTDTQYF. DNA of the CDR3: TGTGCCAGCAGCTTGTCCTCGTGGGAGAGGCGAACAGATACGCAGTATTTT. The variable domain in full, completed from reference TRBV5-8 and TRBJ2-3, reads EAGVTQSPTHLIKTRGQQATLRCSPISGHTSVYWYQQALGLGLQFLLWYDEGEERNRGNFPPRFSGRQFPNYSSELNVNALELEDSALYLCASSLSSWERRTDTQYFGPGTRLTVL.

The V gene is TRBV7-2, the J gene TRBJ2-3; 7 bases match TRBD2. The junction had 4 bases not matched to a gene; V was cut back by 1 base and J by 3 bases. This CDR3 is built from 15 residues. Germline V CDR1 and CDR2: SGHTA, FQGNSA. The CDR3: CASSLDGSGTDTQYF. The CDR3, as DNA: TGTGCCAGCAGCTTAGATGGTAGCGGGACAGATACGCAGTATTTT.

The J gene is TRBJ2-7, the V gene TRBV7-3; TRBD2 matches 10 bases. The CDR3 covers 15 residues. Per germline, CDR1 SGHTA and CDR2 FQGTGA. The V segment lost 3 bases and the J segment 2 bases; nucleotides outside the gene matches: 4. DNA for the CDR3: TGTGCCAGCAGCTTCCAAGCGGGAGGGCCCTACGAGCAGTACTTC. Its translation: CASSFQAGGPYEQYF.

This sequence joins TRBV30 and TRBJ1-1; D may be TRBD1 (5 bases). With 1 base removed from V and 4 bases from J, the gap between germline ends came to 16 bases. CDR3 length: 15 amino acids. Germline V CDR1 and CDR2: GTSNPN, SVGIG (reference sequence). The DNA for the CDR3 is TGTGCCTGGAGTGCAAGGGGAGGGAGCATCACTGAAGCTTTCTTT. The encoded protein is CAWSARGGSITEAFF.

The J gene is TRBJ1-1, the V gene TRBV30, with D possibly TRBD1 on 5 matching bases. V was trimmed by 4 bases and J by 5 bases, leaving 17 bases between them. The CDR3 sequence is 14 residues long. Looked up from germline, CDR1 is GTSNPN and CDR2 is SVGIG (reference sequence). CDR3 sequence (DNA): TGTGCCTGGAAAGGGAAGGGGATTGGTACTGAAGCTTTCTTT. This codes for CAWKGKGIGTEAFF.

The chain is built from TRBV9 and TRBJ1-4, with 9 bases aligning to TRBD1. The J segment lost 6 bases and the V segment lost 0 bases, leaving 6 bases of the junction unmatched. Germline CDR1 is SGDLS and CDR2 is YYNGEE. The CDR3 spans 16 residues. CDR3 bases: TGTGCCAGCAGCGTAGGGCAGACAGGGGGTTATGAAAAACTGTTTTTT. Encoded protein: CASSVGQTGGYEKLFF.

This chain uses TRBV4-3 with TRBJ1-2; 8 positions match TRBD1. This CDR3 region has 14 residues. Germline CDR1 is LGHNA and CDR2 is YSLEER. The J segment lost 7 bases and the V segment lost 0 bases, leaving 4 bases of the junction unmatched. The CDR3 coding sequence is TGCGCCAGCAGCCAAGAGGCAGGGGGCCCTGGCTACACCTTC. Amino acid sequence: CASSQEAGGPGYTF.

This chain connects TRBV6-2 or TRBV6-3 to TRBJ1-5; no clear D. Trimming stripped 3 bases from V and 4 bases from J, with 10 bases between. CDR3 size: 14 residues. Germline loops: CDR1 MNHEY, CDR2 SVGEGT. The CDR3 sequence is CASSYRGNNQPQHF. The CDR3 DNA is TGTGCCAGCAGTTATCGGGGAAATAATCAGCCCCAGCATTTT.

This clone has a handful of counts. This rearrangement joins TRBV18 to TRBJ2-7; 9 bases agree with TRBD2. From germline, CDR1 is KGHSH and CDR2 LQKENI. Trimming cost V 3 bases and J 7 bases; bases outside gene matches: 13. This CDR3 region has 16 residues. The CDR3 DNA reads TGTGCCAGCTCACCCCAGCGAGCGGGAGGTCTTCGGGAGCAGTACTTC. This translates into CASSPQRAGGLREQYF.

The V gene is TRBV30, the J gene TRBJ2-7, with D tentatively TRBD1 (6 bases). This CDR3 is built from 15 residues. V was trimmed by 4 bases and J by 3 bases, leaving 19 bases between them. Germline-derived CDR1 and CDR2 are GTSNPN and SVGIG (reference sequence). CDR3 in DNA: TGTGCCTGGACCTCAAGGGGGAGAGGGGGCTACGAGCAGTACTTC. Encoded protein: CAWTSRGRGGYEQYF.

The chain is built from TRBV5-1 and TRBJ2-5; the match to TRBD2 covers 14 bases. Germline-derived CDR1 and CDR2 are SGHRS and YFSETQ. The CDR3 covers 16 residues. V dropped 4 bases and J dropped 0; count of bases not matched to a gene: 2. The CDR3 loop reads CASSKGLAGDQETQYF. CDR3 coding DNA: TGCGCCAGCAGCAAGGGACTAGCGGGGGACCAAGAGACCCAGTACTTC.

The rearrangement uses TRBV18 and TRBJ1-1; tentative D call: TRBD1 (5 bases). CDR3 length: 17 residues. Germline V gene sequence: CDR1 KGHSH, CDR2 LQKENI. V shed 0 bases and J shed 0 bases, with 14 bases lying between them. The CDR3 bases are TGTGCCAGCTCACCACCGACGGCTCCCAGGGTGAACACTGAAGCTTTCTTT. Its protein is CASSPPTAPRVNTEAFF.

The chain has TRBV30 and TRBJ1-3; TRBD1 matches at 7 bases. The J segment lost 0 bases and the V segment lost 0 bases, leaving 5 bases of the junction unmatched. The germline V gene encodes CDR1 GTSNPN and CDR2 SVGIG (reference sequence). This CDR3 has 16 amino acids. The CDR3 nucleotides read TGTGCCTGGAGTGTACTGAGGACAGGCTCTGGAAACACCATATATTTT. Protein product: CAWSVLRTGSGNTIYF.

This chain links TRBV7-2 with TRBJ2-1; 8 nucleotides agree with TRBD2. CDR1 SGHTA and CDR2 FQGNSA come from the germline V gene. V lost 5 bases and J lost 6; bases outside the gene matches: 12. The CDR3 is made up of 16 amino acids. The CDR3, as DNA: TGTGCCAGCAGCAGGTTAGCGGGAAAAGGGATCAATGAGCAGTTCTTC. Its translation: CASSRLAGKGINEQFF.

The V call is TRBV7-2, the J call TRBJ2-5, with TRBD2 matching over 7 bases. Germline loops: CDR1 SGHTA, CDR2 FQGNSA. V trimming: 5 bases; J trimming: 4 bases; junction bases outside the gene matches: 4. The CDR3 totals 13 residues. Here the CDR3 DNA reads TGTGCCAGCAGCGGGGGGGTGGGAGAGACCCAGTACTTC. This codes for CASSGGVGETQYF. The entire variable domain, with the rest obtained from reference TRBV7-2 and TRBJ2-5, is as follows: GAGVSQSPSNKVTEKGKDVELRCDPISGHTALYWYRQSLGQGLEFLIYFQGNSAPDKSGLPSDRFSAERTGGSVSTLTIQRTQQEDSAVYLCASSGGVGETQYFGPGTRLLVL.

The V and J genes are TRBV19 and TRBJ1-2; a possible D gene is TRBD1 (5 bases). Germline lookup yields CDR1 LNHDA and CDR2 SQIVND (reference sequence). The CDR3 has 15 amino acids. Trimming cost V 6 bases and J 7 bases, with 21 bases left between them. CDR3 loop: CASRPTLGQGGGYTF. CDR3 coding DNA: TGTGCCAGTAGGCCCACCCTAGGGCAGGGAGGTGGCTACACCTTC.

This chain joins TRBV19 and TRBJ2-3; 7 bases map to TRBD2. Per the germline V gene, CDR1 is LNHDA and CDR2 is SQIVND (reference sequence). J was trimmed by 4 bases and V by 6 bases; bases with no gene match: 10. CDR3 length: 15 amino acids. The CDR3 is CASRRTSSVPDTQYF. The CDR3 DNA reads TGTGCCAGTAGAAGGACTAGTTCCGTTCCAGATACGCAGTATTTT.

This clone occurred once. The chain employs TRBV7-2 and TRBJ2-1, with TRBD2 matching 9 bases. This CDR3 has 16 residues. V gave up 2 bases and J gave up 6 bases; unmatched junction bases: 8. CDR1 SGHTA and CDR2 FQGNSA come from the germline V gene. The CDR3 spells CASSLSLAGVGNEQFF. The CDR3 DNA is TGTGCCAGCAGCTTATCCTTAGCGGGAGTGGGCAATGAGCAGTTCTTC.

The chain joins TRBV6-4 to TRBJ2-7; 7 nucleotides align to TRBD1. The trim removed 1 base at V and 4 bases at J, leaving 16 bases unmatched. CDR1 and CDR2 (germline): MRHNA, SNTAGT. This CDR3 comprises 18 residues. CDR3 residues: CASSDFPRGEGARYEQYF. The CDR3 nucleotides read TGTGCCAGCAGTGACTTCCCTCGTGGTGAGGGGGCGCGATACGAGCAGTACTTC.